One and the same sample provided the 23 T cell receptor beta chains below, sequenced in a study of OX40 agonist ivuxolimab in advanced cancers. Produced via immunoSEQ multiplex PCR; TCRdb's table is partial and in-frame only. The sample shows around 27,000 clones, 84% of them seen only once. This sample comprised CD4+ or CD8+ T cells sorted from blood, obtained in a trial of the OX40 agonist ivuxolimab. These receptors were collected from an adult with an advanced solid tumor such as melanoma, head and neck, liver or kidney cancer.

The V call is TRBV2, the J call TRBJ2-1; D is perhaps TRBD2 (6 bases). CDR3 length: 12 residues. Trimming removed 10 bases at V and 7 bases at J, with 14 bases between. Germline V gene sequence: CDR1 SNHLY, CDR2 FYNNEI. CDR3 residues: CAIQTSKNEQFF. CDR3 DNA sequence: TGTGCCATCCAGACTAGTAAGAATGAGCAGTTCTTC. The full variable domain, its missing parts supplied by reference TRBV2 and TRBJ2-1, is EPEVTQTPSHQVTQMGQEVILRCVPISNHLYFYWYRQILGQKVEFLVSFYNNEISEKSEIFDDQFSVERPDGSNFTLKIRSTKLEDSAMYFCAIQTSKNEQFFGPGTRLTVL.

The chain employs TRBV25-1 and TRBJ2-7; tentative D call: TRBD1 (5 bases). The V end lost 1 base, the J end lost 4 bases, and 11 bases lay between the germline ends. The germline gives CDR1 MGHDK, CDR2 SYGVNS. The CDR3 has 14 residues. CDR3 residues: CASSEWPGNYEQYF. The CDR3, as DNA: TGTGCCAGCAGTGAATGGCCAGGGAATTACGAGCAGTACTTC.

The chain employs TRBV4-1 and TRBJ1-1; the D is unclear. CDR3 length equals 15 residues. Germline assignment: CDR1 MGHRA and CDR2 YSYEKL. Deletions cut 0 bases from V and 0 bases from J, with 8 bases between. This CDR3 is CASSQEPGVNTEAFF. The CDR3 region has the DNA TGCGCCAGCAGCCAAGAACCCGGAGTGAACACTGAAGCTTTCTTT.

The CDR3 sequence is CASSQSGTGEAEQYF. CDR3 DNA: TGTGCCAGCAGTCAAAGTGGGACAGGGGAGGCCGAGCAGTACTTC. The chain employs TRBV11-2 and TRBJ2-5; TRBD1 agrees at 10 bases. The J call may not be correct, given that the DNA end is closer to TRBJ2-7. This CDR3 has 15 residues. Germline CDR1 SGHAT, CDR2 FQNNGV.

The rearrangement uses TRBV7-2 and TRBJ2-5, with 12 bases identical to TRBD1. Germline lookup yields CDR1 SGHTA and CDR2 FQGNSA. The length of the CDR3 is 17 residues. Trimming at V came to 5 bases and at J to 5 bases, leaving 12 bases not matched to a gene. The CDR3 loop reads CASSVRDRGRWGETQYF. The CDR3 nucleotides are TGTGCCAGCAGCGTCCGGGACAGGGGGCGCTGGGGGGAGACCCAGTACTTC.

The genes are TRBV19 and TRBJ2-3, with 11 bases aligning to TRBD2. Losses at the gene ends were 1 base for V and 2 bases for J; bases not matched to a gene: 8. CDR1 and CDR2 (germline): LNHDA, SQIVND (reference sequence). The CDR3 runs to 18 residues. CDR3 coding DNA: TGTGCCAGTAGTATAGGTGCGGGACTAGCGGACTACACAGATACGCAGTATTTT. Translated: CASSIGAGLADYTDTQYF.

CDR3 nucleotides: TGTGCCAGCAGCGTAGGGGCTAGCGGGCTCGGCTCCTACAATGAGCAGTTCTTC. It specifies CASSVGASGLGSYNEQFF. The chain employs TRBV9 and TRBJ2-1, with 8 bases identical to TRBD2. The CDR3 has 18 amino acids. V lost 0 bases and J lost 0; bases outside the gene matches: 8. Per germline, CDR1 SGDLS and CDR2 YYNGEE.

This clone has just a few counts. The chain combines TRBV6-4 with TRBJ2-1, with D maybe TRBD1 (8 bases). Looked up from germline, CDR1 is MRHNA and CDR2 is SNTAGT. CDR3 length: 15 residues. V was pared by 3 bases and J by 4 bases, with 13 bases between. The CDR3 here is CASSEQGGGYNEQFF. CDR3 bases: TGTGCCAGCAGTGAACAGGGGGGGGGATACAATGAGCAGTTCTTC.

DNA for the CDR3: TGTGCCACCAGCAGAGTCCCGGCCGCGCCCTACGAGCAGTACTTC. This gives the protein CATSRVPAAPYEQYF. The rearrangement joins TRBV15 to TRBJ2-7, with unresolved D. Germline V lookup: CDR1 LNHNV, CDR2 YYDKDF (reference sequence). The V end lost 1 base, the J end lost 2 bases, and 12 bases lay between the germline ends. CDR3 length: 15 amino acids.

The chain carries TRBV14 and TRBJ2-1, with 7 bases lining up with TRBD2. The CDR3 totals 15 residues. Germline V gene sequence: CDR1 SGHDN, CDR2 FVKESK. Germline trimming cut 5 bases from V and 2 bases from J; bases unmatched to any gene: 6. CDR3 protein: CASSYSSGAYNEQFF. The CDR3 nucleotides read TGTGCCAGCAGCTATTCTAGCGGAGCCTACAATGAGCAGTTCTTC.

The chain joins TRBV27 to TRBJ2-7, with D perhaps matching TRBD1 (5 bases). CDR1 and CDR2 (germline): MNHEY, SMNVEV (reference sequence). There are 15 residues in the CDR3. V shed 5 bases and J shed 4 bases, with 18 bases lying between them. The chain's CDR3 is CASSLRQSLGYEQYF. The CDR3 bases are TGTGCCAGCAGTCTCCGACAGAGCCTAGGGTACGAGCAGTACTTC.

This chain links TRBV29-1 with TRBJ2-1; 9 bases fit TRBD2. The CDR3 consists of 13 residues. Germline-derived CDR1 and CDR2 are SQVTM and ANQGSEA. The V segment lost 3 bases and the J segment 7 bases; nucleotides outside the gene matches: 4. DNA for the CDR3: TGCAGCGTTGACGAGCGGGAGGCTAATGAGCAGTTCTTC. Translation gives CSVDEREANEQFF.

V is TRBV4-1 and J is TRBJ2-2, with D unresolved. Germline-derived CDR1 and CDR2 are MGHRA and YSYEKL. V lost 1 base and J 10 bases, leaving 16 bases between the germline ends. The CDR3 contains 15 residues. The CDR3 loop is CASSQGRNTPEELFF. The CDR3 DNA sequence: TGCGCCAGCAGCCAAGGTAGAAACACACCGGAGGAGCTGTTTTTT.

This clone was recorded a few times. The V gene is TRBV4-2, the J gene TRBJ1-1; D remains ambiguous. V was trimmed by 6 bases and J by 0 bases, leaving 8 bases between them. The germline V gene has CDR1 LGHNA and CDR2 YNFKEQ. This CDR3 spans 13 amino acids. The CDR3 region is CASRSVVNTEAFF. The CDR3 coding sequence is TGTGCCAGCAGGTCTGTCGTGAACACTGAAGCTTTCTTT.

The chain couples TRBV19 to TRBJ1-3, with a possible D match to TRBD1 (5 bases). CDR1 and CDR2 (germline): LNHDA, SQIVND (reference sequence). The CDR3 has 16 residues. V was clipped by 5 bases and J by 4 bases, with 18 bases between them. The CDR3 coding sequence is TGTGCCAGTAGTCCAAAAGGACGTCGGACAGGAAACACCATATATTTT. Residues: CASSPKGRRTGNTIYF.

This clone was seen once. This chain's CDR3 is CASSKTPRLWYGYTF. The CDR3 DNA is TGTGCCAGCAGCAAAACCCCCCGACTGTGGTATGGCTACACCTTC. The chain uses TRBV21-1 and TRBJ1-2. TRBV21-1 is reported as a pseudogene. This CDR3 contains 15 residues.

The V gene is TRBV7-5, the J gene TRBJ2-7; the table's D call, TRBD1, has no DNA check behind it. TRBV7-5 is a pseudogene locus. This CDR3 region has 13 residues. The CDR3 spells CARSPFRVGEQYF. In DNA, the CDR3 is TGTGCCAGAAGCCCGTTCAGGGTGGGCGAGCAGTACTTC.

This rearrangement joins TRBV5-4 to TRBJ1-2, with a possible D match to TRBD1 (6 bases). The CDR3 spans 16 residues. Germline V gene sequence: CDR1 SGHNT, CDR2 YYREEE (reference sequence). Trimming removed 4 bases at V and 2 bases at J, with 18 bases between. CDR3 protein: CASSAAGQTKNYGYTF. In DNA form, the CDR3 reads TGTGCCAGCAGCGCCGCTGGACAGACAAAAAACTATGGCTACACCTTC.

V is TRBV27 and J is TRBJ1-1; tentatively, D is TRBD1 (5 bases). The CDR3 is 11 residues long. Trimming shortened V by 5 bases and J by 6 bases, and 7 bases separated the two germline ends. CDR1 is MNHEY, CDR2 SMNVEV, per germline (reference sequence). The CDR3 coding sequence is TGTGCCAGCAGTGGGGGGGCTGAAGCTTTCTTT. It yields the protein CASSGGAEAFF.

The J gene is TRBJ1-1, the V gene TRBV5-1; D is unclear. The CDR3 spans 12 residues. CDR1 and CDR2 from the germline V gene are SGHRS and YFSETQ. The V gene lost 1 base and the J gene lost 2 bases, with 3 bases spanning the gap. This CDR3 is CASSLTNTEAFF. The CDR3 DNA is TGCGCCAGCAGCTTGACTAACACTGAAGCTTTCTTT.

The count of this clone is one. V and J are TRBV2 and TRBJ2-7; 8 bases fit TRBD1. V gave up 5 bases and J gave up 2 bases; unmatched junction bases: 5. The CDR3 is made up of 14 amino acids. Germline V gene lookup returns CDR1 SNHLY and CDR2 FYNNEI. The CDR3 is CASSPGTGPYEQYF. In DNA, the CDR3 is TGTGCCAGCAGTCCCGGGACAGGCCCCTACGAGCAGTACTTC.

CDR3 coding DNA: TGCGCCAGCAGCCAACGTAACCGGGACAACCCACCGTATGGCTACACCTTC. It encodes CASSQRNRDNPPYGYTF. This rearrangement joins TRBV4-1 to TRBJ1-2, with D possibly TRBD1 on 6 matching bases. The CDR3 is 17 amino acids. Germline values: CDR1 MGHRA, CDR2 YSYEKL. Trimming removed 2 bases at V and 5 bases at J, with 21 bases between.

V usage is TRBV27 and J usage is TRBJ1-2; D is unresolved. The CDR3 covers 13 residues. Trimming left V 0 bases short and J 8 bases short, with 10 bases between. Per the germline V gene, CDR1 is MNHEY and CDR2 is SMNVEV (reference sequence). The DNA of the CDR3 is TGTGCCAGCAGTTTATCCCCGTGGTCCGGCTACACCTTC. This gives the protein CASSLSPWSGYTF.